The 4 T cell receptor beta chains presented below share a single source sample, sequenced in a study of patients and donors after allogeneic stem cell transplantation. TCRdb recomputed calls from the RT-PCR reads with MiXCR, one row per CDR3 protein. In the table there are under 30,000 distinct CDR3 sequences, less than 30% of which are singletons. Input material: blood, either unsorted or a sorted T cell fraction (not recorded which). These receptors all come from a human donor who was either an allogeneic HSCT recipient or a stem cell or donor lymphocyte infusion donor (not recorded which). It is not recorded whose cells these are; they may come from a transplant donor.

The chain joins TRBV5-1 to TRBJ1-5; possibly TRBD1 for D (5 bases). CDR3 size: 18 residues. The V end was cut by 0 bases, the J end by 0 bases, with 16 bases between. CDR1 and CDR2 (germline): SGHRS, YFSETQ. This CDR3 is CASSLAKGQINSNQPQHF. CDR3 DNA: TGCGCCAGCAGCTTGGCCAAGGGGCAGATCAATAGCAATCAGCCCCAGCATTTT.

The chain recombines TRBV11-2 with TRBJ1-4; weak D call: TRBD1 (5 bases). The CDR3 has 16 residues. V was trimmed by 1 base and J by 0 bases, leaving 9 bases between them. CDR1 SGHAT and CDR2 FQNNGV come from the germline V gene. CDR3 DNA sequence: TGTGCCAGCAGCTTAGTTGGACACGCAACTAATGAAAAACTGTTTTTT. This encodes CASSLVGHATNEKLFF.

V usage is TRBV7-2 and J usage is TRBJ2-1; D gene uncertain. The CDR3 spans 13 residues. Germline lookup yields CDR1 SGHTA and CDR2 FQGNSA. V was cut by 6 bases and J by 2 bases, with 8 bases left in between. CDR3 protein: CASRSQTYNEQFF. The CDR3 nucleotides are TGTGCCAGCAGATCACAAACCTACAATGAGCAGTTCTTC.

In its sample, this clonotype was seen many times. The V and J genes are TRBV12-3 or TRBV12-4 and TRBJ1-5; weak D call: TRBD1 (6 bases). The CDR3 is made up of 14 amino acids. Trimming removed 6 bases at V and 1 base at J, with 10 bases between. For the CDR3, the DNA is TGTGCCAGCAGGCGCAGGGGAAGCAATCAGCCCCAGCATTTT. It yields the protein CASRRRGSNQPQHF.